A selection of T cell receptor beta chains follows, all from one sample in a study of blood T cells in healthy people across ages. TCRdb re-called the 5' RACE reads through MiXCR, storing one row per CDR3 protein. The sample holds about 720,000 distinct CDR3 sequences, 20% to 25% seen once. The sequenced sample was blood. These receptors were collected from a man between 65 and 85 years old in good health. CDR3s include the opening cysteine and the closing phenylalanine or tryptophan. Each record gives: J gene, V gene, CDR3 protein.

>TRBJ2-1|TRBV10-3
CAIGEAGVEGEQFF
>TRBJ1-2|TRBV6-1
CASTPKHTGTGGYGYTF
>-|TRBV2
CASSESGDRSYEQYF
>TRBJ2-7|TRBV27
CASRPNLRGRGEQYF
>TRBJ2-7|TRBV2
CASRRPGQGIYEQYF
>TRBJ1-3|TRBV7-8
CASRKTVSGNTIYF
>TRBJ2-7|TRBV28
CASSPLRPTYEQYF
>TRBJ1-6|TRBV11-2
CASSLDRTPTLHF
>TRBJ1-2|TRBV18
CASSPPQGGNYGYTF
>TRBJ1-2|TRBV20-1
CSARDPRQGPPNHGYTF
>TRBJ2-3|TRBV27
CASSFGTVFLSEQFF
>TRBJ2-1|TRBV2
CASIPRGTSGYNEQFF